This is a list of T cell receptor beta chains from one sample in a study of CD8 T cells in Susac syndrome. TCRdb redid the calling of the immunoSEQ multiplex PCR reads with MiXCR, one entry per CDR3 protein. Among about 210,000 distinct CDR3 sequences, around 96% were seen once, and the ten largest hold 0.095%. Sequencing was performed on CD4+ T cells from PBMCs. The receptor set was obtained from a human donor with multiple sclerosis. CDR3s include the opening cysteine and the closing phenylalanine or tryptophan. A D gene is named only where the DNA matches it firmly. Not every row has a clone size; where given, it reads once, few, many or a size class.

j_call: TRBJ1-2
v_call: TRBV5-6
clone_size: NA
d_call: NA
cdr3_aa: CASSLSGVVVHYGYTF
cdr3_nt: TGTGCCAGCAGCTTGTCGGGCGTTGTGGTCCACTATGGCTACACCTTC

j_call: TRBJ1-1
v_call: TRBV12-3/TRBV12-4
clone_size: NA
d_call: NA
cdr3_aa: CASTPGRGTEAFF
cdr3_nt: TGTGCCAGCACCCCGGGGAGAGGGACTGAAGCTTTCTTT

j_call: TRBJ2-3
v_call: TRBV24-1
clone_size: NA
d_call: NA
cdr3_aa: CATSDNPSDTQYF
cdr3_nt: TGTGCCACCAGTGACAATCCGTCAGATACGCAGTATTTT

j_call: TRBJ2-7
v_call: TRBV29-1
clone_size: NA
d_call: NA
cdr3_aa: CSAGAGSALSYEQYF
cdr3_nt: TGCAGCGCCGGGGCCGGGAGCGCCTTATCGTACGAGCAGTACTTC

j_call: TRBJ1-2
v_call: TRBV11-2
clone_size: NA
d_call: NA
cdr3_aa: CASSPAGRRGAYYGYTF
cdr3_nt: TGTGCCAGCAGCCCAGCCGGCAGGAGGGGGGCCTATTATGGCTACACCTTC

j_call: TRBJ1-1
v_call: TRBV5-1
clone_size: NA
d_call: NA
cdr3_aa: CASSSTRQDTEAFF
cdr3_nt: TGCGCCAGCAGCTCCACGAGACAGGACACTGAAGCTTTCTTT

j_call: TRBJ2-7
v_call: TRBV21-1
clone_size: NA
d_call: NA
cdr3_aa: CASSSPQGRVAGGRSSYEQYF
cdr3_nt: TGTGCCAGCAGCTCGCCCCAGGGGAGGGTAGCGGGAGGAAGGAGCTCCTACGAGCAGTACTTC

j_call: TRBJ1-1
v_call: TRBV30
clone_size: NA
d_call: NA
cdr3_aa: CAWSVTIEAFF
cdr3_nt: TGTGCCTGGAGTGTGACCATTGAAGCTTTCTTT

j_call: TRBJ2-3
v_call: TRBV5-1
clone_size: NA
d_call: NA
cdr3_aa: CASSLDPGTQGTDTQYF
cdr3_nt: TGCGCCAGCAGCTTGGATCCGGGGACTCAAGGGACGGATACGCAGTATTTT

j_call: TRBJ2-5
v_call: TRBV7-7
clone_size: once
d_call: NA
cdr3_aa: CASSLRAGVEETQYF
cdr3_nt: TGTGCTAGCAGCTTAAGGGCAGGGGTGGAAGAGACCCAGTACTTC

j_call: TRBJ2-7
v_call: TRBV3-1
clone_size: NA
d_call: TRBD2
cdr3_aa: CASSLLPGGAYEQYF
cdr3_nt: TGTGCCAGCAGCCTCCTCCCCGGGGGGGCCTACGAGCAGTACTTC

j_call: TRBJ2-5
v_call: TRBV9
clone_size: NA
d_call: TRBD2
cdr3_aa: CASSPQPLAPKGAQYF
cdr3_nt: TGTGCCAGCAGCCCTCAGCCACTAGCGCCAAAAGGAGCCCAGTACTTC

j_call: TRBJ1-2
v_call: TRBV28
clone_size: NA
d_call: NA
cdr3_aa: CASTSRSETRDTRRGYTF
cdr3_nt: TGTGCCAGCACCTCAAGGTCGGAAACCAGGGACACCAGACGGGGCTACACCTTC

j_call: TRBJ2-2
v_call: TRBV30
clone_size: NA
d_call: NA
cdr3_aa: CAWRAPGPGELFF
cdr3_nt: TGTGCCTGGAGAGCCCCGGGCCCCGGGGAGCTGTTTTTT

j_call: TRBJ1-1
v_call: TRBV3-1
clone_size: once
d_call: NA
cdr3_aa: CASSRGEGRGTEAFF
cdr3_nt: TGTGCCAGCAGCCGCGGAGAGGGCAGAGGCACTGAAGCTTTCTTT

j_call: TRBJ2-3
v_call: TRBV27
clone_size: NA
d_call: TRBD1
cdr3_aa: CASSHLQGSTDTQYF
cdr3_nt: TGTGCCAGCAGCCATCTACAGGGGAGCACAGATACGCAGTATTTT

j_call: TRBJ1-2
v_call: TRBV29-1
clone_size: NA
d_call: NA
cdr3_aa: CSVAMRDVGDYGYTF
cdr3_nt: TGCAGCGTTGCGATGCGGGACGTTGGGGACTATGGCTACACCTTC

j_call: TRBJ2-6
v_call: TRBV25-1
clone_size: NA
d_call: NA
cdr3_aa: CASTVGSGANVLTF
cdr3_nt: TGTGCCAGCACAGTTGGCTCTGGGGCCAACGTCCTGACTTTC

j_call: TRBJ2-3
v_call: TRBV3-1
clone_size: NA
d_call: NA
cdr3_aa: CASSHSSTDTQYF
cdr3_nt: TGTGCCAGCAGCCATTCTAGCACAGATACGCAGTATTTT

j_call: TRBJ1-2
v_call: TRBV7-9
clone_size: NA
d_call: NA
cdr3_aa: CASSYSSDSYYGYTF
cdr3_nt: TGTGCCAGCAGCTACAGCTCGGACAGTTACTATGGCTACACCTTC

j_call: TRBJ2-1
v_call: TRBV7-3
clone_size: NA
d_call: NA
cdr3_aa: CASSFALATYNEQFF
cdr3_nt: TGTGCCAGCAGCTTTGCTCTAGCAACGTACAATGAGCAGTTCTTC

j_call: TRBJ1-1
v_call: TRBV7-8
clone_size: NA
d_call: NA
cdr3_aa: CASSLESRVNTEAFF
cdr3_nt: TGTGCCAGCAGCTTAGAATCCAGGGTCAACACTGAAGCTTTCTTT

j_call: TRBJ1-1
v_call: TRBV27
clone_size: few
d_call: NA
cdr3_aa: CASSFTVNTEAFF
cdr3_nt: TGTGCCAGCAGTTTTACAGTGAACACTGAAGCTTTCTTT

j_call: TRBJ1-2
v_call: TRBV5-1
clone_size: NA
d_call: TRBD1
cdr3_aa: CASSSTGLGGYTF
cdr3_nt: TGCGCCAGCAGCTCGACAGGGTTAGGTGGCTACACCTTC

j_call: TRBJ1-6
v_call: TRBV20-1
clone_size: once
d_call: NA
cdr3_aa: CSASTGNPPPLHF
cdr3_nt: TGCAGTGCTAGTACCGGGAATCCCCCACCCCTCCACTTT

j_call: TRBJ1-2
v_call: TRBV12-3/TRBV12-4
clone_size: NA
d_call: NA
cdr3_aa: CASTQQPNYGYTF
cdr3_nt: TGTGCCAGCACCCAACAACCCAACTATGGCTACACCTTC

j_call: TRBJ2-5
v_call: TRBV7-3
clone_size: NA
d_call: NA
cdr3_aa: CASSNGGYEETQYF
cdr3_nt: TGTGCCAGCAGTAATGGCGGGTATGAAGAGACCCAGTACTTC

j_call: TRBJ2-7
v_call: TRBV20-1
clone_size: once
d_call: TRBD2
cdr3_aa: CSARSGAQEQYF
cdr3_nt: TGCAGTGCTAGAAGCGGGGCACAAGAGCAGTACTTC

j_call: TRBJ2-1
v_call: TRBV29-1
clone_size: NA
d_call: NA
cdr3_aa: CSVEDRGNEQFF
cdr3_nt: TGCAGCGTTGAAGATCGAGGGAATGAGCAGTTCTTC

j_call: TRBJ2-3
v_call: TRBV11-2
clone_size: NA
d_call: NA
cdr3_aa: CASSSGLSVDTQYF
cdr3_nt: TGTGCCAGCAGCTCGGGCTTATCGGTAGATACGCAGTATTTT

j_call: TRBJ2-7
v_call: TRBV3-1
clone_size: NA
d_call: NA
cdr3_aa: CASSQDGGAKLHEQYF
cdr3_nt: TGTGCCAGCAGCCAAGATGGTGGGGCTAAGCTGCACGAGCAGTACTTC

j_call: TRBJ1-4
v_call: TRBV29-1
clone_size: NA
d_call: NA
cdr3_aa: CSVAGAEEKLFF
cdr3_nt: TGCAGCGTTGCAGGGGCCGAGGAAAAACTGTTTTTT

j_call: TRBJ2-1
v_call: TRBV30
clone_size: NA
d_call: TRBD2
cdr3_aa: CALAGASGFGSYNERFF
cdr3_nt: TGTGCCTTGGCGGGGGCTAGCGGGTTCGGCTCCTACAATGAGCGGTTCTTC

j_call: TRBJ2-7
v_call: TRBV7-9
clone_size: NA
d_call: TRBD2
cdr3_aa: CASSQSGRGYEQYF
cdr3_nt: TGTGCCAGCAGCCAGAGCGGGAGAGGTTACGAGCAGTACTTC

j_call: TRBJ2-7
v_call: TRBV12-3/TRBV12-4
clone_size: once
d_call: NA
cdr3_aa: CASSFRTASYEQYF
cdr3_nt: TGTGCCAGCAGTTTTAGAACAGCCTCCTACGAGCAGTACTTC

j_call: TRBJ2-7
v_call: TRBV10-3
clone_size: once
d_call: TRBD2
cdr3_aa: CAISRGTRRGEQYF
cdr3_nt: TGTGCCATCAGCCGCGGGACTAGAAGGGGCGAGCAGTACTTC

j_call: TRBJ2-1
v_call: TRBV28
clone_size: NA
d_call: NA
cdr3_aa: CASSLGATTGNEQFF
cdr3_nt: TGTGCCAGCAGTTTAGGAGCGACCACGGGGAATGAGCAGTTCTTC

j_call: TRBJ1-1
v_call: TRBV5-1
clone_size: NA
d_call: NA
cdr3_aa: CASTFRGTSMNTEAFF
cdr3_nt: TGCGCCAGCACCTTCCGAGGGACCTCCATGAACACTGAAGCTTTCTTT

j_call: TRBJ2-2
v_call: TRBV20-1
clone_size: NA
d_call: TRBD1
cdr3_aa: CSARRTGQGVTGELFF
cdr3_nt: TGCAGTGCTAGAAGAACGGGACAGGGGGTAACCGGGGAGCTGTTTTTT

j_call: TRBJ2-7
v_call: TRBV20-1
clone_size: NA
d_call: TRBD1
cdr3_aa: CSASTGGEQYF
cdr3_nt: TGCAGTGCCTCGACAGGGGGCGAGCAGTACTTC

j_call: TRBJ1-1
v_call: TRBV6-5
clone_size: NA
d_call: NA
cdr3_aa: CASSLYRVGTEAFF
cdr3_nt: TGTGCCAGCAGTCTATACAGGGTAGGCACTGAAGCTTTCTTT